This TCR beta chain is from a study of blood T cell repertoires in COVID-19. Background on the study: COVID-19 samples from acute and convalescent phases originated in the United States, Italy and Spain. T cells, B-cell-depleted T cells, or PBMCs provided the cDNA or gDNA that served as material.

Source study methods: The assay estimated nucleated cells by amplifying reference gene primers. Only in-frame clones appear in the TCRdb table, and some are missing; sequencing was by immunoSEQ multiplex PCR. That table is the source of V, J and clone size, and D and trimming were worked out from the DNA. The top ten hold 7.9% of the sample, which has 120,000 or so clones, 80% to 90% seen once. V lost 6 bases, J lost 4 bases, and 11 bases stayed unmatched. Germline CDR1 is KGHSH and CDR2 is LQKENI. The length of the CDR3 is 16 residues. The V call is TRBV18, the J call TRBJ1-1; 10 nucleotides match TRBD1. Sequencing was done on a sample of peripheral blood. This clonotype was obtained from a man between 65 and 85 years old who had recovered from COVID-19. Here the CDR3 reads CASSARDRGHGTEAFF. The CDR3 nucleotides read TGTGCCAGCTCCGCCAGAGACAGGGGGCACGGCACTGAAGCTTTCTTT.